These T cell receptor beta chains were read from a single sample in a study of cytomegalovirus exposure and HLA in healthy donors. Sequencing used immunoSEQ multiplex PCR; TCRdb keeps in-frame clones, though not all of them. The table shows under 200,000 clones, with roughly 87% occurring only once. The sequenced material came from PBMCs. These TCRs come from a girl aged 5 to 17 in good health and CMV-seropositive. Both conserved end residues are part of each CDR3. The D gene is left open where the match is weak. Clone sizes are given selectively: once, few, many, or a class where the clone is expanded.

V gene: TRBV29-1; clone size: .; D gene: TRBD2; J gene: TRBJ2-2; CDR3 protein: CSVADGRTGELFF; CDR3 DNA: TGCAGCGTTGCAGACGGGAGGACCGGGGAGCTGTTTTTT
V gene: TRBV11-1; clone size: once; D gene: .; J gene: TRBJ1-3; CDR3 protein: CASSPRYTGQVRATIYF; CDR3 DNA: TGTGCCAGCAGCCCCCGTTATACAGGTCAGGTCCGAGCCACCATATATTTT
V gene: TRBV6-6; clone size: .; D gene: .; J gene: TRBJ1-1; CDR3 protein: CASSHTGRTEAFF; CDR3 DNA: TGTGCCAGCAGTCATACAGGGCGCACTGAAGCTTTCTTT
V gene: TRBV27; clone size: .; D gene: TRBD1; J gene: TRBJ2-1; CDR3 protein: CASSFQGARSYNEQFF; CDR3 DNA: TGTGCCAGCAGTTTCCAGGGGGCCCGCTCCTACAATGAGCAGTTCTTC
V gene: TRBV18; clone size: .; D gene: .; J gene: TRBJ2-6; CDR3 protein: CASSPAGFRTNVLTF; CDR3 DNA: TGTGCCAGCTCACCAGCGGGGTTTCGGACCAACGTCCTGACTTTC
V gene: TRBV29-1; clone size: .; D gene: .; J gene: TRBJ1-1; CDR3 protein: CSVWKGVNTEAFF; CDR3 DNA: TGCAGCGTTTGGAAGGGGGTGAACACTGAAGCTTTCTTT
V gene: TRBV19; clone size: .; D gene: .; J gene: TRBJ2-3; CDR3 protein: CASSHRWLAQRTDTQYF; CDR3 DNA: TGTGCCAGTAGTCATAGGTGGTTAGCGCAGCGCACAGATACGCAGTATTTT
V gene: TRBV11-1; clone size: few; D gene: TRBD1; J gene: TRBJ2-7; CDR3 protein: CASSDRDRLSYEQYF; CDR3 DNA: TGTGCCAGCTCTGACCGGGACAGGCTTTCCTACGAGCAGTACTTC
V gene: TRBV11-2; clone size: .; D gene: TRBD1; J gene: TRBJ1-2; CDR3 protein: CASSKDRALFNYGYTF; CDR3 DNA: TGTGCCAGCAGCAAGGACAGGGCCCTTTTTAACTATGGCTACACCTTC
V gene: TRBV9; clone size: .; D gene: TRBD1; J gene: TRBJ1-3; CDR3 protein: CASSERQGSGNTIYF; CDR3 DNA: TGTGCCAGCAGCGAACGACAGGGGTCTGGAAACACCATATATTTT
V gene: TRBV29-1; clone size: once; D gene: .; J gene: TRBJ1-1; CDR3 protein: CSANREANTEAFF; CDR3 DNA: TGCAGCGCTAATAGGGAGGCGAACACTGAAGCTTTCTTT
V gene: TRBV7-9; clone size: .; D gene: .; J gene: TRBJ2-7; CDR3 protein: CASSPSASYEQYF; CDR3 DNA: TGTGCCAGCAGCCCCAGCGCAAGCTACGAGCAGTACTTC
V gene: TRBV28; clone size: .; D gene: .; J gene: TRBJ2-2; CDR3 protein: CASSQRQYSGELFF; CDR3 DNA: TGTGCCAGCAGCCAGAGGCAGTACTCCGGGGAGCTGTTTTTT
V gene: TRBV9; clone size: .; D gene: TRBD1; J gene: TRBJ1-4; CDR3 protein: CASSETGVRGTNEKLFF; CDR3 DNA: TGTGCCAGCAGCGAGACAGGGGTCCGGGGAACTAATGAAAAACTGTTTTTT
V gene: TRBV5-4; clone size: once; D gene: .; J gene: TRBJ2-7; CDR3 protein: CASSISGTLYYEQYF; CDR3 DNA: TGTGCCAGCAGCATATCCGGGACACTCTACTACGAGCAGTACTTC
V gene: TRBV19; clone size: once; D gene: TRBD2; J gene: TRBJ2-5; CDR3 protein: CASSLGTSSQETQYF; CDR3 DNA: TGTGCCAGTAGTCTCGGGACTAGCAGCCAAGAGACCCAGTACTTC
V gene: TRBV4-3; clone size: .; D gene: .; J gene: TRBJ1-3; CDR3 protein: CASSQASRLSGNTIYF; CDR3 DNA: TGCGCCAGCAGCCAAGCGTCCAGGCTCTCCGGAAACACCATATATTTT
V gene: TRBV10-1; clone size: .; D gene: .; J gene: TRBJ1-4; CDR3 protein: CASSATGTGNEKLFF; CDR3 DNA: TGCGCCAGCAGTGCCACAGGGACCGGTAATGAAAAACTGTTTTTT
V gene: TRBV13; clone size: .; D gene: .; J gene: TRBJ2-7; CDR3 protein: CASSLTPTNSYEQYF; CDR3 DNA: TGTGCCAGCAGCTTAACCCCCACTAATTCGTACGAGCAGTACTTC
V gene: TRBV28; clone size: once; D gene: .; J gene: TRBJ1-1; CDR3 protein: CASRLTGNTEAFF; CDR3 DNA: TGTGCCAGCAGATTGACGGGGAACACTGAAGCTTTCTTT
V gene: TRBV5-5; clone size: .; D gene: .; J gene: TRBJ1-1; CDR3 protein: CASNIIELNTEAFF; CDR3 DNA: TGTGCCAGCAATATAATAGAATTGAACACTGAAGCTTTCTTT
V gene: TRBV25-1; clone size: .; D gene: TRBD1; J gene: TRBJ1-2; CDR3 protein: CASSESGTAFFYGYTF; CDR3 DNA: TGTGCCAGCAGTGAATCTGGGACAGCCTTCTTCTATGGCTACACCTTC
V gene: TRBV9; clone size: .; D gene: .; J gene: TRBJ1-1; CDR3 protein: CASSVAGYPTEAFF; CDR3 DNA: TGTGCCAGCAGCGTAGCAGGTTACCCCACTGAAGCTTTCTTT
V gene: TRBV2; clone size: .; D gene: .; J gene: TRBJ2-6; CDR3 protein: CASRRDSGANVLTF; CDR3 DNA: TGTGCCAGCAGAAGAGACTCTGGGGCCAACGTCCTGACTTTC
V gene: TRBV2; clone size: .; D gene: .; J gene: TRBJ1-6; CDR3 protein: CASSVGDSPLHF; CDR3 DNA: TGTGCCAGCAGCGTAGGGGATTCACCCCTCCACTTT
V gene: TRBV30; clone size: .; D gene: .; J gene: TRBJ1-1; CDR3 protein: CAWSLNRYTEAFF; CDR3 DNA: TGTGCCTGGAGCCTGAACAGATACACTGAAGCTTTCTTT
V gene: TRBV6-5; clone size: .; D gene: .; J gene: TRBJ2-5; CDR3 protein: CASSYSGGSQETQYF; CDR3 DNA: TGTGCCAGCAGTTACTCTGGCGGTTCGCAAGAGACCCAGTACTTC
V gene: TRBV23-1; clone size: .; D gene: .; J gene: TRBJ2-7; CDR3 protein: CASSPDSSYEQYF; CDR3 DNA: TGCGCCAGCAGTCCGGACAGCTCCTACGAGCAGTACTTC
V gene: TRBV6-5; clone size: once; D gene: .; J gene: TRBJ2-2; CDR3 protein: CASFKYGGELFF; CDR3 DNA: TGTGCCAGCTTTAAGTACGGGGGGGAGCTGTTTTTT
V gene: TRBV2; clone size: .; D gene: .; J gene: TRBJ2-4; CDR3 protein: CASNPIGREAGSKNIQYF; CDR3 DNA: TGTGCCAGCAATCCCATTGGGCGCGAAGCGGGTTCCAAAAACATTCAGTACTTC
V gene: TRBV27; clone size: .; D gene: TRBD1; J gene: TRBJ1-5; CDR3 protein: CASSFDRDNQPQHF; CDR3 DNA: TGTGCCAGCAGTTTTGACAGGGACAATCAGCCCCAGCATTTT
V gene: TRBV20-1; clone size: .; D gene: .; J gene: TRBJ1-1; CDR3 protein: CSGGSNTEAFF; CDR3 DNA: TGCAGTGGAGGGTCGAACACTGAAGCTTTCTTT
V gene: TRBV28; clone size: .; D gene: TRBD2; J gene: TRBJ2-7; CDR3 protein: CASSFRVGLEGGPFYEQYF; CDR3 DNA: TGTGCCAGCAGTTTCAGGGTCGGGTTAGAGGGAGGGCCTTTCTACGAGCAGTACTTC
V gene: TRBV7-9; clone size: once; D gene: .; J gene: TRBJ2-7; CDR3 protein: CASKGRGSLYEQYF; CDR3 DNA: TGTGCCTCAAAGGGTAGGGGGAGCCTCTACGAGCAGTACTTC
V gene: TRBV5-6; clone size: .; D gene: TRBD1; J gene: TRBJ2-3; CDR3 protein: CASSFNRGSSTDTQYF; CDR3 DNA: TGTGCCAGCAGCTTCAACAGGGGTTCTAGCACAGATACGCAGTATTTT
V gene: TRBV6-1; clone size: .; D gene: .; J gene: TRBJ2-7; CDR3 protein: CASSDIRQSSYEQYF; CDR3 DNA: TGTGCCAGCAGTGATATTCGACAGAGCTCCTACGAGCAGTACTTC
V gene: TRBV19; clone size: .; D gene: .; J gene: TRBJ1-5; CDR3 protein: CASSVSGFQPQHF; CDR3 DNA: TGTGCCAGTTCCGTGAGCGGGTTTCAGCCCCAGCATTTT
V gene: TRBV5-1; clone size: .; D gene: TRBD1; J gene: TRBJ1-2; CDR3 protein: CASSLQGEGYGYTF; CDR3 DNA: TGCGCCAGCAGCTTACAGGGGGAGGGCTATGGCTACACCTTC
V gene: TRBV19; clone size: .; D gene: .; J gene: TRBJ2-7; CDR3 protein: CASSIDLSYEQYF; CDR3 DNA: TGTGCCAGTAGTATAGACTTATCCTACGAGCAGTACTTC
V gene: TRBV27; clone size: once; D gene: .; J gene: TRBJ1-5; CDR3 protein: CATNSNQPQHF; CDR3 DNA: TGTGCCACCAATAGCAATCAGCCCCAGCATTTT